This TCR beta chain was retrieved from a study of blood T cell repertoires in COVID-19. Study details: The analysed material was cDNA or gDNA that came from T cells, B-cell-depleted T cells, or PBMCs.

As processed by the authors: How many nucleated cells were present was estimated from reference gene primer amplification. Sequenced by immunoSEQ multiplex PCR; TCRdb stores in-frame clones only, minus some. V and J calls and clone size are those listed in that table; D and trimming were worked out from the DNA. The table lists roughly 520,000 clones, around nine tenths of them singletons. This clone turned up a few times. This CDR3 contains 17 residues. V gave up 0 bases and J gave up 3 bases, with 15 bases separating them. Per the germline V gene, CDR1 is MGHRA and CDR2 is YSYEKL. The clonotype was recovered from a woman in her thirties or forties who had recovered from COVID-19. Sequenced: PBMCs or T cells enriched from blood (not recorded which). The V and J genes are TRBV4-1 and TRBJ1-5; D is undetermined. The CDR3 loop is CASSQDWPGLNNQPQHF. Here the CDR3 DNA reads TGCGCCAGCAGCCAAGATTGGCCGGGGTTGAACAATCAGCCCCAGCATTTT.